The rows below give T cell receptor beta chains drawn from one sample of a study of T cell changes during pregnancy in multiple sclerosis. Only in-frame clones appear in the TCRdb table, and some are missing; sequencing was by immunoSEQ multiplex PCR. The table has about 56,000 clones, around 91% seen once. Sequences were derived from peripheral blood, sampled after pregnancy. The receptors come from a female donor with multiple sclerosis, enrolled in a pregnancy study. Each CDR3 is given with its conserved first and last residue. The order of the fields is V gene, J gene, D gene, clone size, CDR3 protein, CDR3 DNA. D genes are given only for firm matches. Size tells how often a clone was seen (once, few, many) or the class of an expanded clone, and some rows leave it out.

>TRBV6-7|TRBJ2-2|TRBD2|-
CASTSRGSTGELFF
TGTGCCAGCACTTCGCGGGGGAGCACCGGGGAGCTGTTTTTT
>TRBV6-1|TRBJ1-2|TRBD1|-
CASSEPQSQGVFRGYTF
TGTGCCAGCAGTGAACCCCAATCCCAGGGGGTTTTTAGAGGCTACACCTTC
>TRBV4-3|TRBJ1-2|TRBD1|-
CASSPEAGGPYGYTF
TGCGCCAGCAGCCCAGAGGCAGGGGGACCCTATGGCTACACCTTC
>TRBV7-2|TRBJ2-3|TRBD2|-
CASSSVAGASTDTQYF
TGTGCCAGCAGCTCAGTAGCGGGGGCTTCCACAGATACGCAGTATTTT
>TRBV19|TRBJ1-5|-|-
CASRKDRRNQPQHF
TGTGCCAGTAGGAAAGACAGGCGCAATCAGCCCCAGCATTTT
>TRBV10-1|TRBJ1-6|-|few
CASSEEGVSPLHF
TGCGCCAGCAGTGAGGAGGGGGTCTCACCCCTCCACTTT
>TRBV2|TRBJ1-4|-|-
CASSETGEVVEKLFF
TGTGCCAGCAGCGAGACGGGAGAGGTTGTCGAAAAACTGTTTTTT
>TRBV4-1|TRBJ1-2|TRBD1|-
CASSREGQGPNYGYTF
TGCGCCAGCAGCCGAGAAGGACAGGGCCCTAACTATGGCTACACCTTC
>TRBV28|TRBJ2-3|-|-
CASTLRGSGTDTQYF
TGTGCCAGCACCCTAAGGGGAAGCGGCACAGATACGCAGTATTTT
>TRBV28|TRBJ2-5|-|-
CASSLAEETQYF
TGTGCCAGCAGTTTAGCGGAGGAGACCCAGTACTTC
>TRBV30|TRBJ2-5|-|-
CAWNPSGSILQETQYF
TGTGCCTGGAATCCCAGCGGATCTATCCTCCAAGAGACCCAGTACTTC
>TRBV18|TRBJ2-3|-|-
CASSPPGGPVGTDTQYF
TGTGCCAGCTCACCACCCGGCGGGCCCGTGGGCACAGATACGCAGTATTTT
>TRBV15|TRBJ2-5|-|-
CATSEQTGGETQYF
TGTGCCACCAGCGAGCAGACGGGTGGAGAGACCCAGTACTTC
>TRBV2|TRBJ1-6|-|-
CASRGTTPGNSPLHF
TGTGCCAGCAGAGGAACGACCCCCGGGAATTCACCCCTCCACTTT
>TRBV6-5|TRBJ1-1|-|-
CASSYWEGGNTEAFF
TGTGCCAGCAGTTACTGGGAGGGCGGGAACACTGAAGCTTTCTTT
>TRBV18|TRBJ2-3|-|-
CASSPNQGQRDTQYF
TGTGCCAGCTCACCTAACCAGGGACAACGAGATACGCAGTATTTT
>TRBV7-9|TRBJ1-1|TRBD1|-
CASSPSGTAGKAFF
TGTGCCAGCAGCCCTAGTGGGACAGCCGGAAAAGCTTTCTTT
>TRBV5-1|TRBJ1-1|TRBD1|-
CASSFDRGDTEAFF
TGCGCCAGCAGCTTTGACAGGGGTGACACTGAAGCTTTCTTT
>TRBV5-6|TRBJ2-5|TRBD1|-
CASSFRWPDRGEETQYF
TGTGCCAGCAGCTTTAGATGGCCCGACAGGGGTGAGGAGACCCAGTACTTC